This paragraph reports one TCR beta chain. This clonotype was counted many times. What antigen it recognizes has not been identified. Base qualities were left out, and no much larger clone turns up one base away. This entry belongs to a study of CD8 T cells in ankylosing spondylitis (TCRdb year 2017). As for the study more broadly: To find TCR variants linked to disease, the study profiled T cell receptor beta repertoires in ankylosing spondylitis patients and healthy donors. In total, the full study cohort was made up of roughly 110 healthy donors and 25 ankylosing spondylitis patients. Peripheral blood was sampled, and synovial fluid was additionally collected from ankylosing spondylitis patients.

Sequencing used an Illumina HiSeq 2500. Quantitative 5'-RACE with molecular barcodes was used to prepare TCR beta libraries. The source study handled its data this way. A new computational method based on a probabilistic model of VDJ rearrangement was used to identify disease-linked TCR variants. Through fastp at Q25 and MiXCR, TCRdb rebuilt clones from the public reads, retaining in-frame beta chains. Identical CDR3 protein sequences are pooled into one entry, listed with their most common genes and DNA. The V and J calls follow TCRdb's processing rather than the paper's. The sample includes roughly 91,000 distinct CDR3 sequences, with about 8.5% observed a single time. The ten top clones hold 9.9% of the sample. Here is what the overall study found, with its caveats: Some motif variants were previously reported in synovial fluid and blood of reactive arthritis patients, suggesting common disease-initiation mechanisms. The disease-linked clones were reported as significantly enriched in matched synovial fluid samples from ankylosing spondylitis patients. The disease-linked clones had a CD8+ phenotype and were found at relatively low frequencies in peripheral blood. Blood from ankylosing spondylitis patients appeared to be characterized by a TCR beta motif composed of several highly homologous amino acid variants.

The sample consisted of blood, either unsorted or a sorted T cell fraction (not recorded which). The TCR originated in a male donor with ankylosing spondylitis or in good health (not recorded which).

DNA sequence: TGTGCCAGCAGCTTAGCCACAGCATGGATATTCGAGACCCAGTACTTC. Translated, this is CASSLATAWIFETQYF. The V and J genes are TRBV7-2 and TRBJ2-5; confidence is insufficient to name the D gene. The CDR3 runs 16 residues from the cysteine to the phenylalanine. Only the CDR3 DNA stays, 48 bases, in frame from base 1. V drops 0 bases and J drops 5 bases, leaving 16 bases in between. As encoded in the germline V gene, CDR1 is SGHTA while CDR2 is FQGNSA.